A single sample is the source of the 22 T cell receptor beta chains below, sequenced in a study of T cell responses to AZD1222 COVID-19 vaccine. Method: immunoSEQ multiplex PCR; TCRdb's copy keeps in-frame clones and lacks some. The data show 90,000 to 120,000 clones, approximately 86% seen once. The sample here was peripheral blood, taken 28 days after the second dose of the MenACWY control vaccine. The receptors were sampled from an adult who received the MenACWY meningococcal vaccine as a control.

V is TRBV4-2 and J is TRBJ1-2, with TRBD1 identical over 8 bases. V lost 0 bases to trimming and J lost 7 bases; unmatched junction nucleotides: 13. Germline CDR1 and CDR2: LGHNA and YNFKEQ. The CDR3 contains 17 residues. For the CDR3, the DNA is TGTGCCAGCAGCCAAGAGGGGACAGGACGCCAGCTAAGTGGCTACACCTTC. Translated: CASSQEGTGRQLSGYTF.

The rearrangement links TRBV11-1 to TRBJ1-1, with 10 bases matching TRBD1. This CDR3 region has 14 residues. CDR1 is SGHAT and CDR2 is FQDESV in the germline V gene (reference sequence). The V and J ends lost 6 bases and 5 bases, in that order; junction bases with no gene match: 6. CDR3 in amino acids: CASSPGQGGTEAFF. The CDR3 DNA follows: TGTGCCAGCAGTCCCGGACAGGGGGGGACTGAAGCTTTCTTT. Full variable domain (outside the CDR3, taken from reference TRBV11-1 and TRBJ1-1): EAEVAQSPRYKITEKSQAVAFWCDPISGHATLYWYRQILGQGPELLVQFQDESVVDDSQLPKDRFSAERLKGVDSTLKIQPAELGDSAMYLCASSPGQGGTEAFFGQGTRLTVV.

V gene TRBV5-1 combines with J gene TRBJ2-1; 10 bases match TRBD1. The CDR3 covers 15 residues. Germline CDR1 reads SGHRS; CDR2 reads YFSETQ. With 4 bases clipped from V and 12 bases from J, the junction kept 13 bases outside the gene matches. Here the CDR3 reads CASSPGTGARGGQFF. CDR3 sequence (DNA): TGCGCCAGCAGCCCCGGGACAGGGGCCCGGGGAGGGCAGTTCTTC. Supplemented by reference TRBV5-1 and TRBJ2-1, the full variable domain reads KAGVTQTPRYLIKTRGQQVTLSCSPISGHRSVSWYQQTPGQGLQFLFEYFSETQRNKGNFPGRFSGRQFSNSRSEMNVSTLELGDSALYLCASSPGTGARGGQFFGPGTRLTVL.

The chain uses TRBV11-3 and TRBJ2-1; maybe TRBD2 (6 bases). V gave up 5 bases and J gave up 5 bases, with 16 bases separating them. The CDR3 runs 15 residues. Germline CDR1 SGHNT, CDR2 YENEEA. The CDR3 is CASSKTSLRDNEQFF. CDR3 DNA sequence: TGTGCCAGCAGCAAGACTAGTTTAAGGGACAATGAGCAGTTCTTC. The variable domain in full, with the rest retrieved from reference TRBV11-3 and TRBJ2-1, is EAGVVQSPRYKIIEKKQPVAFWCNPISGHNTLYWYLQNLGQGPELLIRYENEEAVDDSQLPKDRFSAERLKGVDSTLKIQPAELGDSAVYLCASSKTSLRDNEQFFGPGTRLTVL.

V gene TRBV11-2 combines with J gene TRBJ1-1; 7 nucleotides agree with TRBD1. In germline, CDR1 is SGHAT, CDR2 FQNNGV. This CDR3 spans 14 amino acids. Trimming took 5 bases from V and 5 from J; bases not matched to a gene: 8. The CDR3 loop reads CASSLTRGTTEAFF. The CDR3 bases are TGTGCCAGCAGCCTGACCAGGGGGACGACTGAAGCTTTCTTT.

The V call is TRBV4-1, the J call TRBJ2-3, with D possibly being TRBD1 or TRBD2 (6 bases each). Germline CDR1 and CDR2: MGHRA and YSYEKL. The V and J ends lost 3 bases and 2 bases respectively, with 18 bases between them. This CDR3 contains 17 residues. The CDR3 region is CASSQEGGPRLTDTQYF. CDR3 bases: TGCGCCAGCAGCCAGGAGGGGGGCCCCAGACTCACAGATACGCAGTATTTT.

This clone has only one observation. Here the CDR3 reads CASRLSGGTYEQYF. CDR3 sequence (DNA): TGTGCCAGCAGGCTAAGCGGGGGGACCTACGAGCAGTACTTC. The rearrangement links TRBV3-1 (or the pseudogene TRBV3-2) to TRBJ2-7; 9 bases fit TRBD2. CDR1 and CDR2 from the germline V gene are LGHDT and YNNKEL (reference sequence). J gave up 2 bases and V 6 bases, and 5 bases lay outside the gene matches. CDR3 length: 14 amino acids.

For this clone: One junction end disagrees with the germline gene, perhaps due to a read error. This rearrangement joins TRBV13 to TRBJ2-1, with TRBD2 matching 13 bases. CDR1 PRHDT and CDR2 FYEKMQ come from the germline V gene (reference sequence). The CDR3 is 19 amino acids. Written as DNA, the CDR3 is TGTGCCAGCAGCCTGACTAGCGGGGGGCCTATACGGTCCTTCAATGAGCAGTTCTTC. This encodes CASSLTSGGPIRSFNEQFF.

V usage is TRBV4-1 and J usage is TRBJ2-1; perhaps TRBD2 as D (5 bases). This CDR3 comprises 14 residues. CDR1 and CDR2 from the germline V gene are MGHRA and YSYEKL. V dropped 1 base and J dropped 4 bases, with 8 bases sitting between them. The CDR3 reads CASSQGPGYNEQFF. The CDR3 DNA is TGCGCCAGCAGCCAAGGTCCGGGGTACAATGAGCAGTTCTTC.

V usage is TRBV6-5 and J usage is TRBJ1-3, with 7 bases identical to TRBD1. This CDR3 region has 13 residues. The J segment lost 3 bases and the V segment lost 10 bases, leaving 6 bases of the junction unmatched. CDR1 MNHEY and CDR2 SVGAGI come from the germline V gene. CDR3 protein: CAIQQGFGNTIYF. DNA for the CDR3: TGTGCCATACAACAGGGGTTTGGAAACACCATATATTTT.

In this sample, this clone turned up a few times. The chain links TRBV7-6 to TRBJ1-5; D remains ambiguous. This CDR3 has 15 residues. The V and J ends lost 5 bases and 2 bases respectively, with 13 bases between them. Looked up from germline, CDR1 is SGHVS and CDR2 is FNYEAQ. The CDR3 is CASSVEGLGNQPQHF. The CDR3 bases are TGTGCCAGCAGCGTCGAGGGTCTAGGCAATCAGCCCCAGCATTTT.

The chain is built from TRBV7-2 and TRBJ1-2; D gene ambiguous. CDR1 and CDR2 from the germline V gene are SGHTA and FQGNSA. The V end was cut by 5 bases, the J end by 3 bases, with 10 bases between. This CDR3 is built from 13 residues. CDR3 nucleotides: TGTGCCAGCAGCCGCCAAGGATACTATGGCTACACCTTC. It yields the protein CASSRQGYYGYTF.

The V call is TRBV19, the J call TRBJ2-3; 9 bases align to TRBD2. Unmatched junction bases numbered 7, after V lost 6 bases and J lost 0 bases. Looked up from germline, CDR1 is LNHDA and CDR2 is SQIVND (reference sequence). The CDR3 spans 16 residues. The CDR3 is CASSRIAGGSTDTQYF. The DNA for the CDR3 is TGTGCCAGTAGCCGGATCGCGGGGGGGAGCACAGATACGCAGTATTTT.

This chain uses TRBV7-3 with TRBJ1-6; D is undetermined. V gave up 3 bases and J gave up 7 bases, with 13 bases separating them. CDR1 is SGHTA and CDR2 is FQGTGA in the germline V gene. There are 15 residues in the CDR3. CDR3: CASSLDGEKNSPLHF. In nucleotides, the CDR3 is TGTGCCAGCAGCTTGGACGGGGAGAAGAATTCACCCCTCCACTTT.

V is TRBV19 and J is TRBJ1-5, with D unclear. Germline V gives CDR1 LNHDA, CDR2 SQIVND (reference sequence). Trimming took off 5 bases at V and 6 bases at J, with 11 bases between the two ends. The length of the CDR3 is 13 residues. The CDR3: CASSPTVIQPQHF. For the CDR3, the DNA is TGTGCCAGTAGTCCTACAGTTATTCAGCCCCAGCATTTT.

The rearrangement uses TRBV5-4 and TRBJ1-2; possibly TRBD1 for D (6 bases). The CDR3 contains 15 residues. V was shortened by 3 bases and J by 3 bases, with 15 bases between the two germline ends. Germline V gene data show CDR1 as SGHNT and CDR2 as YYREEE (reference sequence). CDR3 nucleotides: TGTGCCAGCAGCTCGGGAACAGGGTCCTACTATGGCTACACCTTC. It yields the protein CASSSGTGSYYGYTF.

The chain uses TRBV15 and TRBJ1-4; D is perhaps TRBD1 (5 bases). Per germline, CDR1 LNHNV and CDR2 YYDKDF (reference sequence). V gave up 4 bases and J gave up 7 bases, with 16 bases separating them. CDR3 length: 15 amino acids. Here the CDR3 reads CATSTRRAGGEKLFF. The CDR3 DNA follows: TGTGCCACCAGCACCCGCCGGGCCGGGGGTGAAAAACTGTTTTTT.

The chain employs TRBV5-8 and TRBJ2-7; 7 positions agree with TRBD1. CDR3 length: 15 amino acids. With V trimmed by 0 bases and J by 3 bases, 6 bases remained unmatched. Looked up from germline, CDR1 is SGHTS and CDR2 is YDEGEE. The DNA for the CDR3 is TGTGCCAGCAGCTTGGGGACAGGAAAAGTCTACGAGCAGTACTTC. Protein: CASSLGTGKVYEQYF. The full variable domain, its missing parts supplied by reference TRBV5-8 and TRBJ2-7, is EAGVTQSPTHLIKTRGQQATLRCSPISGHTSVYWYQQALGLGLQFLLWYDEGEERNRGNFPPRFSGRQFPNYSSELNVNALELEDSALYLCASSLGTGKVYEQYFGPGTRLTVT.

V usage is TRBV19 and J usage is TRBJ1-1, with D maybe TRBD1 (5 bases). Trimming pared 7 bases from V and 4 bases from J, leaving 16 bases between. This CDR3 has 14 amino acids. Germline CDR1 reads LNHDA; CDR2 reads SQIVND (reference sequence). The CDR3 DNA is TGTGCCAGTAAAGATTTCAGGGAGGGCACTGAAGCTTTCTTT. It codes for CASKDFREGTEAFF.

This chain's CDR3 is CASSVGLGPQPQHF. For the CDR3, the DNA is TGTGCCAGCAGCGTAGGATTAGGACCTCAGCCCCAGCATTTT. The chain couples TRBV9 to TRBJ1-5; no definite D call. CDR3 length equals 14 residues. Trimming removed 0 bases at V and 6 bases at J, with 10 bases between. The germline V gene has CDR1 SGDLS and CDR2 YYNGEE.

The chain uses TRBV6-2 or TRBV6-3 and TRBJ1-2, with unresolved D. V shed 2 bases and J shed 6 bases, with 13 bases lying between them. The CDR3 is 14 residues long. CDR1 and CDR2 from the germline V gene are MNHEY and SVGEGT. Written as DNA, the CDR3 is TGTGCCAGCAGTTACCGGAATAGACTGCATGGCTACACCTTC. It translates to CASSYRNRLHGYTF.

The J gene is TRBJ1-5, the V gene TRBV15; 10 bases are a match to TRBD1. Losses at the gene ends were 0 bases for V and 0 bases for J; bases not matched to a gene: 8. The CDR3 covers 19 residues. Per germline, CDR1 LNHNV and CDR2 YYDKDF (reference sequence). CDR3 bases: TGTGCCACCAGCAGAGATTCGGGACAGGGGCTCGCTAGCAATCAGCCCCAGCATTTT. Translated, it gives CATSRDSGQGLASNQPQHF. Full variable domain (remainder filled in from reference TRBV15 and TRBJ1-5): DAMVIQNPRYQVTQFGKPVTLSCSQTLNHNVMYWYQQKSSQAPKLLFHYYDKDFNNEADTPDNFQSRRPNTSFCFLDIRSPGLGDTAMYLCATSRDSGQGLASNQPQHFGDGTRLSIL.